The 21 T cell receptor beta chains below come from one sample, sequenced in a study of radiation and T cells in renal cell carcinoma. The repertoire was sequenced with immunoSEQ multiplex PCR; TCRdb's copy has only in-frame clones and lacks some. The data show around 94,000 clones, about 86% seen once. Documented time point: baseline pretreatment blood. Treatment denoted: 15 Gy SBRT to primary tumor, nephrectomy 4 weeks later. The sample here was blood, taken from a patient whose treatment included radiotherapy and nephrectomy. Receptors were obtained from a man aged 50-59 years with renal cell carcinoma.

J is TRBJ2-3 and V is TRBV7-6; D is unresolved. V was trimmed by 2 bases and J by 2 bases, leaving 11 bases between them. The CDR3 runs to 15 residues. Germline V gene lookup returns CDR1 SGHVS and CDR2 FNYEAQ. DNA of the CDR3: TGTGCCAGCAGCTTAATCGGGTCGGACACAGATACGCAGTATTTT. Protein: CASSLIGSDTDTQYF.

The chain couples TRBV27 to TRBJ1-5; D unclear. Germline V gene sequence: CDR1 MNHEY, CDR2 SMNVEV (reference sequence). The V end lost 3 bases, the J end lost 5 bases, and 17 bases lay between the germline ends. The CDR3 has 16 amino acids. In DNA form, the CDR3 reads TGTGCCAGCAGTTTGAAGGCCCATATGCGTGATCAGCCCCAGCATTTT. This codes for CASSLKAHMRDQPQHF.

The genes are TRBV5-1 and TRBJ2-1, with D possibly matching TRBD2 (6 bases). Germline values: CDR1 SGHRS, CDR2 YFSETQ. The ends were cut back, 2 bases at V and 3 bases at J, with 12 bases in the middle. The CDR3 sequence is 15 residues long. CDR3 loop: CASSFGLADYNEQFF. CDR3 DNA: TGCGCCAGCAGCTTTGGATTAGCGGACTACAATGAGCAGTTCTTC.

This chain links TRBV9 with TRBJ2-5; 13 bases agree with TRBD2. The V segment lost 0 bases and the J segment 7 bases; nucleotides outside the gene matches: 3. The CDR3 loop spans 15 amino acids. Looked up from germline, CDR1 is SGDLS and CDR2 is YYNGEE. Written as DNA, the CDR3 is TGTGCCAGCAGCGTAGAAGGGACTAGCGGGGTGACCCAGTACTTC. Translated, it gives CASSVEGTSGVTQYF.

The chain links TRBV6-6 to TRBJ2-3; TRBD1 agrees at 10 bases. Per the germline V gene, CDR1 is MNHNY and CDR2 is SVGAGI (reference sequence). CDR3 length: 15 amino acids. V shed 6 bases and J 7 bases; nucleotides not matched to a gene: 10. CDR3 sequence: CASRSRDRGVYTQYF. CDR3 nucleotides: TGTGCCAGCAGATCCCGGGACAGGGGTGTATATACGCAGTATTTT.

This clone was recorded only once. CDR3 region: CASSTTIGQTGELFF. The CDR3, as DNA: TGTGCCAGCAGCACCACGATCGGACAGACCGGGGAGCTGTTTTTT. The chain couples TRBV9 to TRBJ2-2; D possibly corresponds to TRBD1 (6 bases). This CDR3 has 15 amino acids. Germline CDR1 and CDR2: SGDLS and YYNGEE. Trimming removed 4 bases at V and 5 bases at J, with 15 bases between.

The gene calls are TRBV6-6 and TRBJ2-7, with 9 bases lining up with TRBD1. Germline CDR1 MNHNY, CDR2 SVGAGI (reference sequence). J lost 3 bases, V lost 1 base, and 4 bases had no gene match. The CDR3 has 15 residues. CDR3 in DNA: TGTGCCAGCAGTTACTACGGGACAGGGAACTACGAGCAGTACTTC. This encodes CASSYYGTGNYEQYF.

V and J are TRBV9 and TRBJ2-5; D may match TRBD1 or TRBD2 (5 bases each). The CDR3 covers 15 residues. Trimming removed 0 bases from V and 3 bases from J, with 12 bases in between. CDR1 is SGDLS, CDR2 YYNGEE, per germline. The CDR3 loop reads CASSVVGARKETQYF. In DNA form, the CDR3 reads TGTGCCAGCAGCGTAGTCGGGGCCCGAAAAGAGACCCAGTACTTC.

The V and J genes are TRBV5-5 and TRBJ1-5; 9 bases line up with TRBD1. Germline V gene data show CDR1 as SGHKS and CDR2 as YYEKEE (reference sequence). This CDR3 is 16 amino acids long. Losses at the gene ends were 4 bases for V and 0 bases for J; bases not matched to a gene: 5. The CDR3 loop reads CASSGGTGYSNQPQHF. The CDR3 bases are TGTGCCAGCAGCGGGGGGACAGGGTATAGCAATCAGCCCCAGCATTTT.

The chain joins TRBV5-1 to TRBJ2-3; 13 bases fit TRBD2. The V and J ends lost 1 base and 2 bases, in that order; junction bases with no gene match: 1. Per the germline V gene, CDR1 is SGHRS and CDR2 is YFSETQ. The CDR3 covers 16 residues. The CDR3 here is CASSLTSGRATDTQYF. Written as DNA, the CDR3 is TGCGCCAGCAGCTTGACTAGCGGGAGGGCCACAGATACGCAGTATTTT.

The V gene is TRBV10-1, the J gene TRBJ1-3; D gene ambiguous. Germline-derived CDR1 and CDR2 are WNHNN and SYGVQD (reference sequence). The CDR3 loop spans 13 amino acids. V lost 6 bases and J 0 bases, leaving 6 bases between the germline ends. CDR3 protein: CASSPGSGNTIYF. CDR3 nucleotide sequence: TGCGCCAGCAGCCCCGGCTCTGGAAACACCATATATTTT.

J is TRBJ1-2 and V is TRBV2; D not resolved. CDR3 size: 13 residues. The germline V gene encodes CDR1 SNHLY and CDR2 FYNNEI. The V gene lost 2 bases and the J gene lost 8 bases, with 12 bases spanning the gap. The CDR3 is CASSERVSGGYTF. The CDR3 nucleotides read TGTGCCAGCAGTGAAAGGGTCTCTGGGGGCTACACCTTC.

V and J are TRBV27 and TRBJ1-1; perhaps TRBD1 as D (5 bases). Trimming took off 3 bases at V and 10 bases at J, with 18 bases between the two ends. Per germline, CDR1 MNHEY and CDR2 SMNVEV (reference sequence). The CDR3 spans 14 residues. CDR3 region: CASSLSTGYPGAFF. In DNA form, the CDR3 reads TGTGCCAGCAGTTTGTCAACAGGTTATCCGGGAGCTTTCTTT.

The CDR3 nucleotides read TGTGCCAGCAACCTCGGGCGGCTGAACACCGGGGAGCTGTTTTTT. Protein sequence: CASNLGRLNTGELFF. The chain has TRBV5-6 and TRBJ2-2; D not certain. The CDR3 contains 15 residues. CDR1 is SGHDT and CDR2 is YYEEEE in the germline V gene. V was cut by 6 bases and J by 1 base, with 13 bases left in between. The variable domain in full, with the rest retrieved from reference TRBV5-6 and TRBJ2-2, is DAGVTQSPTHLIKTRGQQVTLRCSPKSGHDTVSWYQQALGQGPQFIFQYYEEEERQRGNFPDRFSGHQFPNYSSELNVNALLLGDSALYLCASNLGRLNTGELFFGEGSRLTVL.

This clone appeared a few times. The chain combines TRBV2 with TRBJ1-1; perhaps TRBD1 as D (5 bases). The CDR3 length is 13 residues. The germline V and J ends were trimmed by 7 bases and 0 bases, with 9 bases remaining between them. Germline V gene data show CDR1 as SNHLY and CDR2 as FYNNEI. The DNA for the CDR3 is TGTGCCAGCAAGGGCAGGGTGAACACTGAAGCTTTCTTT. As protein: CASKGRVNTEAFF.

The chain links TRBV4-2 to TRBJ2-7; no clear D. The CDR3 length is 16 residues. CDR1 and CDR2 from the germline V gene are LGHNA and YNFKEQ. Trimming removed 0 bases at V and 3 bases at J, with 15 bases between. CDR3 bases: TGTGCCAGCAGCCAAGATCAGGCAGGAACCTACTACGAGCAGTACTTC. This encodes CASSQDQAGTYYEQYF.

The rearrangement links TRBV12-5 to TRBJ1-2, with no clear D. The CDR3 runs 12 residues. Trimming stripped 7 bases from V and 4 bases from J, with 10 bases between. Germline values: CDR1 LGHNT, CDR2 FRNRAP. The CDR3 DNA follows: TGTGCTAGTGCCCAGGATAGCTATGGCTACACCTTC. It yields the protein CASAQDSYGYTF.

The chain employs TRBV11-2 and TRBJ1-2, with a possible D match to TRBD1 (6 bases). The CDR3 runs 14 residues. The germline V gene encodes CDR1 SGHAT and CDR2 FQNNGV. Trimming pared 1 base from V and 8 bases from J, leaving 14 bases between. DNA for the CDR3: TGTGCCAGCAGCTTAGGGGGCGCAGGGGCAGGCTACACCTTC. This codes for CASSLGGAGAGYTF.

The CDR3 sequence is CASSQVLAGGRFF. CDR3 sequence (DNA): TGTGCCAGCAGCCAAGTATTGGCGGGGGGGAGGTTCTTC. The V gene is TRBV14, the J gene TRBJ2-1; 9 bases align to TRBD2. Germline V lookup: CDR1 SGHDN, CDR2 FVKESK. The V gene end was trimmed by 1 base and the J gene end by 15 bases; junction bases not matched to a gene: 7. This CDR3 contains 13 residues.

This clone was seen more than once but under ten times. The J gene is TRBJ2-5, the V gene TRBV4-1; D is unclear. This CDR3 is 15 amino acids long. The germline gives CDR1 MGHRA, CDR2 YSYEKL. V shed 2 bases and J shed 2 bases, with 12 bases lying between them. CDR3 region: CASSQQSNNQETQYF. The CDR3, as DNA: TGCGCCAGCAGCCAACAATCCAACAATCAAGAGACCCAGTACTTC.

This CDR3 is CASSIGLVEKLFF. The CDR3 nucleotides are TGTGCCAGTAGTATAGGATTGGTTGAAAAACTGTTTTTT. The chain employs TRBV19 and TRBJ1-4, with no clear D. Germline V lookup: CDR1 LNHDA, CDR2 SQIVND (reference sequence). V lost 1 base, J lost 7 bases, and 7 bases lay in between. The CDR3 loop spans 13 amino acids.